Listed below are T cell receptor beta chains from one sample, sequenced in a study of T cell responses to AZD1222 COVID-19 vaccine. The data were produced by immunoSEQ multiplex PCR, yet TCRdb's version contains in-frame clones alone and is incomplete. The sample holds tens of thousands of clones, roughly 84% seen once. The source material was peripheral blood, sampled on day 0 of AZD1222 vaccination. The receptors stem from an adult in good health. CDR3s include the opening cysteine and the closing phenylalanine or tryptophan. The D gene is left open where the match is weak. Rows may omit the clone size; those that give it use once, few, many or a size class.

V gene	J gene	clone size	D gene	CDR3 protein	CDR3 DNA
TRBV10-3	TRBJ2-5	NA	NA	CAISEGQSQETQYF	TGTGCCATCAGTGAGGGACAGTCCCAAGAGACCCAGTACTTC
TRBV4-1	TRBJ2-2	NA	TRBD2	CASSPPLRVAGGTGELFF	TGCGCCAGCAGCCCCCCTCTTAGAGTAGCGGGGGGGACCGGGGAGCTGTTTTTT
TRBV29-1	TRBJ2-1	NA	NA	CSVELPGGNEQFF	TGCAGCGTTGAACTTCCTGGGGGCAATGAGCAGTTCTTC
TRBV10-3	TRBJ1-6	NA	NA	CAISDSGTPSSYNSPLHF	TGTGCCATCAGTGATTCCGGGACACCAAGCTCCTATAATTCACCCCTCCACTTT
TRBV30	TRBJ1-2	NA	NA	CAWSGGNYGYTF	TGTGCCTGGAGTGGGGGTAACTATGGCTACACCTTC
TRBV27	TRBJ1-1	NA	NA	CASSFRGSNTEAFF	TGTGCCAGCAGTTTTAGAGGCTCGAACACTGAAGCTTTCTTT
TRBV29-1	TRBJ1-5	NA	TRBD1	CSVRTGGMEPQHF	TGCAGCGTTAGGACAGGGGGCATGGAGCCCCAGCATTTT
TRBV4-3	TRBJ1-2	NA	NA	CASSQDRRSFYGYTF	TGCGCCAGCAGCCAAGACCGAAGGTCCTTCTATGGCTACACCTTC
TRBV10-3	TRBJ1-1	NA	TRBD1	CATGTESEAFF	TGTGCCACCGGGACAGAAAGTGAAGCTTTCTTT
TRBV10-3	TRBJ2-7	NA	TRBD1	CAISDRTGRSPEQYF	TGTGCCATCAGTGATAGGACAGGGAGGTCCCCCGAGCAGTACTTC
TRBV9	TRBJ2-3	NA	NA	CASSVSPRDMDTQYF	TGTGCCAGCAGCGTGAGCCCCAGGGATATGGATACGCAGTATTTT
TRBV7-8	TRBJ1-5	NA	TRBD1	CASSKQGASNQPQHF	TGTGCCAGCAGCAAACAGGGGGCGAGCAATCAGCCCCAGCATTTT
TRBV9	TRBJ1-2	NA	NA	CASSSEGGYTF	TGTGCCAGCAGCTCCGAAGGGGGGTACACCTTC
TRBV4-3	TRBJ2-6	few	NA	CASSQEIITSGANVLTF	TGCGCCAGCAGCCAAGAGATAATTACTTCTGGGGCCAACGTCCTGACTTTC
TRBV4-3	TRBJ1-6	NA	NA	CASSQDLSVSYNSPLHF	TGCGCCAGCAGCCAAGATCTCTCTGTATCCTATAATTCACCCCTCCACTTT
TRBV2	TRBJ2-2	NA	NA	CASSQYGRSTGELFF	TGTGCCAGCAGCCAATATGGGCGAAGCACCGGGGAGCTGTTTTTT